The text below deals with one T cell receptor (beta chain). This sample was taken from a study of blood T cell repertoires in COVID-19. Clones were read by immunoSEQ multiplex PCR, and TCRdb kept only the in-frame ones, dropping some. The repertoire includes roughly 250,000 clones, under 85% of them detected once, and 4% sits in the top ten. The V gene lost 6 bases and the J gene lost 5 bases, with 16 bases spanning the gap. The CDR3 totals 14 residues. From germline, CDR1 is MDHEN and CDR2 SYDVKM. Material: peripheral blood. V is TRBV28 and J is TRBJ1-1; the D gene is possibly TRBD1 (5 bases). This receptor was identified in a woman between 40 and 50 years old with active or convalescent COVID-19. In DNA, the CDR3 is TGTGCCAGCAGGAGAACACAGGTGGGGACTGAAGCTTTCTTT. This sequence encodes CASRRTQVGTEAFF.